The entry below gives a single T cell receptor (beta chain) sequence along with its context. Its target is unknown. This CDR3 has 14 amino acids. The V end lost 4 bases, the J end lost 0 bases, and 11 bases lay between the germline ends. Germline values: CDR1 SGHRS, CDR2 YFSETQ. The sample comes from a study of OX40 agonist ivuxolimab in advanced cancers. Study in general: Ivuxolimab, which is an agonistic anti-OX40 (CD134) antibody, was administered to the patients.

The repertoire was sequenced with immunoSEQ multiplex PCR; TCRdb's copy has only in-frame clones and lacks some. The profile shows 45,000 to 55,000 clones, just over 85% of them singletons. Findings and caveats of the study: Fewer expanded clones were found on average in CD4+ than in CD8+ T cells. Partial responders dosed at 0.1-3.0 mg/kg displayed clonal expansion ranking among the lowest.

The sampling schedule covered blood at baseline, cycle 4 day 1, and cycle 7 day 1. This rearrangement joins TRBV5-1 to TRBJ2-7, with D possibly matching TRBD1 (6 bases). The receptor comes from an adult with an advanced solid tumor such as melanoma, head and neck, liver or kidney cancer. The sample was CD4+ or CD8+ T cells sorted from blood, taken in a trial of the OX40 agonist ivuxolimab. CDR3 sequence (DNA): TGCGCCAGCAGCATTCAGGGGTCCTCCTACGAGCAGTACTTC. Translated: CASSIQGSSYEQYF.